The present entry profiles one TCR beta chain with its context. What antigen it recognizes has not been identified. Base quality data are lacking; no much larger clone is found one base away. The sample belongs to a study of blood T cell repertoires in COVID-19 (dated by TCRdb to about 2020). Study-wide context: The collaborator samples originated in the United States, Italy and Spain and spanned the acute and convalescent phases of COVID-19. The samples were drawn from two sources: the first 160 participants of the ongoing ImmuneRACE study, and fewer than 1,500 subjects contributed by 6 global collaborators. A de-identified subject ID, COVID-19 status, age in years and sex were almost always included in the sample metadata. The repertoires were released in a freely available public database meant as a resource for research on the immune response to SARS-CoV-2. Deeply sampled blood TCRbeta repertoires from subjects exposed to, actively infected with, or recovered from COVID-19 were included in the dataset. The prospective study material was composed of cDNA or gDNA derived from T cells, B-cell-depleted T cells, or PBMCs. Where available, HLA class I and class II types were taken from metadata supplied by the sample provider and were not determined by assay-based typing.

One collaborating source in Seattle enrolled patients while the patients were actively infected and followed the patients over time throughout the course of disease. Collaborating institutions collected whole blood in K2EDTA tubes following their own protocols. Collaborator samples were shipped for TCRbeta analysis as frozen whole blood, isolated PBMCs, or DNA extracted from either sample type. Here is what the overall study found, with its caveats: The amount of clinical and demographic metadata varied by source and participant and was provided uncurated.

TCRbeta CDR3 regions were amplified from genomic DNA by means of the immunoSEQ Assay, a bias-controlled multiplex PCR. The original pipeline was this. Within the assay, amplification of reference gene primers was used to estimate how many nucleated cells each sample contained. To quantify the absolute abundance of each unique TCRbeta CDR3 rearrangement, sequence reads were collapsed and filtered. For each sample, productive Simpson clonality was calculated by taking the square root of Simpson's diversity index across productive rearrangements. This immuneACCESS table, as held by TCRdb, lists in-frame sequences with V and J called but not all clones. Of the missing ones, under half trace to an unresolved V gene in checked studies; the others have no known cause. For V, J and clone size, that table is used; D and trimming come from the DNA. For this sample there are fewer than 300,000 clones; 65% to 90% appear just once. 11% of the sample is taken by the ten largest.

According to the germline V gene (reference sequence), CDR1 reads SEHNR and CDR2 reads FQNEAQ. V was cut back by 5 bases and J by 8 bases, leaving a gap of 12 bases between them. Including cysteine and phenylalanine, the CDR3 has 13 amino acids. Just the 39-base CDR3 DNA is kept, in frame starting at base 1. The clonotype originates from a man aged 45 to 65 with COVID-19, enrolled during active disease. Sequences were obtained from peripheral blood. The V and J genes are TRBV7-9 and TRBJ1-4, with TRBD1 perhaps the D gene, on 6 matching bases. The CDR3 region has the sequence CASSPTGEEKLFF. The DNA sequence is as follows: TGTGCCAGCAGCCCGACAGGCGAGGAAAAACTGTTTTTT.